Following are 32 T cell receptor beta chains from one sample sequenced in a study of blood T cell repertoires in COVID-19. Only in-frame clones appear in the TCRdb table, and some are missing; sequencing was by immunoSEQ multiplex PCR. The top ten clones hold around 7% of a sample with about 180,000 clones, about 86% of them seen once. Sequencing input: peripheral blood. Every receptor here comes from a man between 50 and 59 years old with active or convalescent COVID-19.

The genes are TRBV2 and TRBJ1-2; 11 bases match TRBD1. The V segment lost 6 bases and the J segment 8 bases; nucleotides outside the gene matches: 8. This CDR3 is built from 14 residues. CDR1 is SNHLY, CDR2 FYNNEI, per germline. CDR3 coding DNA: TGTGCCAGCAGAGATGGGACAGGGGGAGAAGGCTACACCTTC. Its protein is CASRDGTGGEGYTF.

The table lists this clone with a few counts. The rearrangement uses TRBV9 and TRBJ1-4, with a tentative D call TRBD1 (5 bases). The V and J ends lost 0 bases and 8 bases respectively, with 14 bases between them. Germline lookup yields CDR1 SGDLS and CDR2 YYNGEE. The CDR3 runs 15 residues. The chain's CDR3 is CASSVGNRGEEKLFF. Written as DNA, the CDR3 is TGTGCCAGCAGCGTAGGTAACCGGGGGGAAGAAAAACTGTTTTTT.

The gene calls are TRBV5-1 and TRBJ2-7; no firm D call. The CDR3 extends over 15 amino acids. V lost 0 bases and J 0 bases, leaving 10 bases between the germline ends. Germline CDR1 SGHRS, CDR2 YFSETQ. CDR3 region: CASSLGGYSSYEQYF. CDR3 DNA: TGCGCCAGCAGCTTGGGAGGTTATAGCTCCTACGAGCAGTACTTC.

In DNA, the CDR3 is TGTGCCAGTAGTCCATGGACAGGGGTTACAGATACGCAGTATTTT. Protein sequence: CASSPWTGVTDTQYF. V and J are TRBV19 and TRBJ2-3; 9 bases are a match to TRBD1. The length of the CDR3 is 15 residues. Trimming cost V 5 bases and J 3 bases; bases outside gene matches: 6. From germline, CDR1 is LNHDA and CDR2 SQIVND (reference sequence).

This chain links TRBV24-1 with TRBJ1-2; 8 positions agree with TRBD1. The V gene end was trimmed by 4 bases and the J gene end by 4 bases; junction bases not matched to a gene: 4. Germline V lookup: CDR1 KGHDR, CDR2 SFDVKD. The CDR3 extends over 14 amino acids. DNA for the CDR3: TGTGCCACCAGTGACCGGACAGGGACCTATGGCTACACCTTC. It specifies CATSDRTGTYGYTF.

V and J are TRBV5-4 and TRBJ1-5, with TRBD1 matching over 7 bases. Germline CDR1 is SGHNT and CDR2 is YYREEE (reference sequence). This CDR3 contains 15 residues. The V and J ends lost 4 bases and 0 bases, in that order; junction bases with no gene match: 4. CDR3 nucleotides: TGTGCCAGCAGCAGAGGGACAGATAGCAATCAGCCCCAGCATTTT. Translating it yields CASSRGTDSNQPQHF.

This chain uses TRBV2 with TRBJ1-6; D gene unclear. The CDR3 consists of 14 residues. The germline CDR1 and CDR2 sequences are SNHLY and FYNNEI. V was trimmed by 3 bases and J by 4 bases, leaving 7 bases between them. CDR3 in amino acids: CASSEPGYNSPLHF. Here the CDR3 DNA reads TGTGCCAGCAGTGAGCCGGGATATAATTCACCCCTCCACTTT.

This clone has just one count. This sample includes further DNA sequences coding for the same CDR3. This chain links TRBV6-5 with TRBJ2-3; D not certain. From germline, CDR1 is MNHEY and CDR2 SVGAGI. CDR3 length equals 14 residues. The germline V and J ends were trimmed by 0 bases and 2 bases, with 6 bases remaining between them. Here the CDR3 reads CASSYSSNTDTQYF. The CDR3 region has the DNA TGTGCCAGCAGTTACTCTTCTAACACAGATACGCAGTATTTT.

This clone was found a few times. V is TRBV5-5 and J is TRBJ2-2; 9 positions agree with TRBD2. Germline V CDR1 and CDR2: SGHKS, YYEKEE (reference sequence). The V segment lost 5 bases and the J segment 6 bases; nucleotides outside the gene matches: 14. This CDR3 spans 17 amino acids. CDR3 nucleotides: TGTGCCAGCAGGTTCACACCGGGACTAGCCGGCGCCGGGGAGCTGTTTTTT. It is translated as CASRFTPGLAGAGELFF. Looking up the rest from reference TRBV5-5 and TRBJ2-2 gives the full variable domain: DAGVTQSPTHLIKTRGQQVTLRCSPISGHKSVSWYQQVLGQGPQFIFQYYEKEERGRGNFPDRFSARQFPNYSSELNVNALLLGDSALYLCASRFTPGLAGAGELFFGEGSRLTVL.

This chain links TRBV12-3 or TRBV12-4 with TRBJ1-2; no clear D gene. Between the trimmed V and J ends, which lost 3 bases and 6 bases, there was a span of 11 bases. The CDR3 is made up of 13 amino acids. CDR3 region: CASSLGRGNGYTF. Written as DNA, the CDR3 is TGTGCCAGCAGTTTGGGGAGAGGGAATGGCTACACCTTC.

This rearrangement joins TRBV5-1 to TRBJ2-3; 7 nucleotides match TRBD2. V was pared by 4 bases and J by 4 bases, with 12 bases of the junction left unmatched. This CDR3 region has 16 residues. The germline gives CDR1 SGHRS, CDR2 YFSETQ. The CDR3 sequence is CASSHRLAPEADTQYF. CDR3 coding DNA: TGCGCCAGCAGCCACCGACTAGCCCCAGAGGCAGATACGCAGTATTTT. The full variable domain, with the rest looked up from reference TRBV5-1 and TRBJ2-3, is KAGVTQTPRYLIKTRGQQVTLSCSPISGHRSVSWYQQTPGQGLQFLFEYFSETQRNKGNFPGRFSGRQFSNSRSEMNVSTLELGDSALYLCASSHRLAPEADTQYFGPGTRLTVL.

The chain couples TRBV15 to TRBJ2-1; tentatively, D is TRBD2 (5 bases). The CDR3 loop spans 15 amino acids. Germline lookup yields CDR1 LNHNV and CDR2 YYDKDF (reference sequence). The V gene lost 5 bases and the J gene lost 0 bases, with 11 bases spanning the gap. CDR3: CATSGGGLSYNEQFF. CDR3 in DNA: TGTGCCACCAGCGGAGGAGGCCTCTCCTACAATGAGCAGTTCTTC.

The chain links TRBV11-3 to TRBJ2-1; perhaps TRBD2 as D (5 bases). Trimming pared 1 base from V and 0 bases from J, leaving 7 bases between. The germline gives CDR1 SGHNT, CDR2 YENEEA. This CDR3 is built from 15 residues. The CDR3 DNA follows: TGTGCCAGCAGCTTAGGAGGGAGCTCCTACAATGAGCAGTTCTTC. This encodes CASSLGGSSYNEQFF.

The chain recombines TRBV15 with TRBJ1-5; no clear D. CDR1 and CDR2 from the germline V gene are LNHNV and YYDKDF (reference sequence). The CDR3 extends over 13 amino acids. V lost 7 bases and J 0 bases, leaving 7 bases between the germline ends. CDR3 sequence (DNA): TGTGCCACCAAGAGTGGTAGCAATCAGCCCCAGCATTTT. Translation: CATKSGSNQPQHF.

CDR3 sequence: CASRSGVETGNTIYF. DNA for the CDR3: TGTGCCAGCAGAAGCGGTGTAGAAACTGGAAACACCATATATTTT. The chain joins TRBV28 to TRBJ1-3, with no clear D. CDR1 and CDR2 (germline): MDHEN, SYDVKM. The CDR3 is 15 residues long. Trimming took 6 bases from V and 2 from J, leaving 14 bases between them.

This chain links TRBV14 with TRBJ1-2, with 7 bases lining up with TRBD1. The J segment lost 5 bases and the V segment lost 3 bases, leaving 9 bases of the junction unmatched. The CDR3 runs 15 residues. The germline V gene encodes CDR1 SGHDN and CDR2 FVKESK. The CDR3 reads CASSHSRDRVYGYTF. The CDR3 DNA reads as TGTGCCAGCAGCCATAGCCGGGACAGAGTTTATGGCTACACCTTC.

This chain links TRBV25-1 with TRBJ1-2; 10 nucleotides line up with TRBD1. Germline lookup yields CDR1 MGHDK and CDR2 SYGVNS. The trim removed 4 bases at V and 6 bases at J, leaving 8 bases unmatched. CDR3 length equals 15 residues. Here the CDR3 DNA reads TGTGCCAGCAGTGGACGACAGGGGGCGCAGGATGGCTACACCTTC. It encodes CASSGRQGAQDGYTF.

This chain joins TRBV7-4 and TRBJ2-7; D remains ambiguous. V was trimmed by 1 base and J by 0 bases, leaving 7 bases between them. CDR3 size: 14 residues. The germline V gene has CDR1 SGHVT and CDR2 SQSDAQ. CDR3 sequence (DNA): TGTGCCAGCAGCTTAGAGCCGGTCTCCTACGAGCAGTACTTC. It codes for CASSLEPVSYEQYF. Full variable domain (outside the CDR3, taken from reference TRBV7-4 and TRBJ2-7): GAGVSQSPRYKVAKRGRDVALRCDSISGHVTLYWYRQTLGQGSEVLTYSQSDAQRDKSGRPSGRFSAERPERSVSTLKIQRTEQGDSAVYLCASSLEPVSYEQYFGPGTRLTVT.

This rearrangement joins TRBV19 to TRBJ1-1; TRBD1 matches 9 bases. This CDR3 has 14 amino acids. V shed 4 bases, J shed 6 bases, and the junction held 6 bases outside the gene matches. The germline gives CDR1 LNHDA, CDR2 SQIVND (reference sequence). The CDR3 sequence: CASSTQTGGAEAFF. The CDR3 DNA reads TGTGCCAGTAGTACCCAGACAGGGGGGGCTGAAGCTTTCTTT.

The J gene is TRBJ1-3, the V gene TRBV11-3; no clear D. This CDR3 is 16 amino acids long. Germline V gives CDR1 SGHNT, CDR2 YENEEA. V lost 1 base, J lost 0 bases, and 10 bases lay in between. The CDR3 DNA is TGTGCCAGCAGCTTAGGGCAATTAAGCTCTGGAAACACCATATATTTT. This gives the protein CASSLGQLSSGNTIYF.

This chain links TRBV27 with TRBJ1-2, with D possibly being TRBD1 (5 bases). Trimming left V 6 bases short and J 2 bases short, with 13 bases between. Germline V CDR1 and CDR2: MNHEY, SMNVEV (reference sequence). The CDR3 extends over 14 amino acids. The CDR3 nucleotides read TGTGCCAGCAGGGACACAGGACGCAACTATGGCTACACCTTC. Its protein is CASRDTGRNYGYTF.

The V call is TRBV19, the J call TRBJ2-3; 8 positions match TRBD2. The junction had 3 bases not matched to a gene; V was cut back by 1 base and J by 3 bases. The CDR3 loop spans 15 amino acids. CDR1 is LNHDA, CDR2 SQIVND, per germline (reference sequence). CDR3 DNA sequence: TGTGCCAGTAGTATAGGGGGACTAGTGACAGATACGCAGTATTTT. It yields the protein CASSIGGLVTDTQYF.

The rearrangement joins TRBV20-1 to TRBJ2-5; D possibly corresponds to TRBD1 (6 bases). V was clipped by 7 bases and J by 5 bases, with 11 bases between them. Germline values: CDR1 DFQATT, CDR2 SNEGSKA (reference sequence). This CDR3 comprises 11 residues. Here the CDR3 DNA reads TGCAGTGGGGACATCTTGGAGACCCAGTACTTC. Amino acids: CSGDILETQYF.

The V and J genes are TRBV5-5 and TRBJ1-1; D is undetermined. Germline loops: CDR1 SGHKS, CDR2 YYEKEE (reference sequence). Trimming took 3 bases from V and 5 from J, leaving 11 bases between them. CDR3 length equals 13 residues. CDR3: CASSSQPSTEAFF. In DNA form, the CDR3 reads TGTGCCAGCAGCTCACAGCCGTCGACTGAAGCTTTCTTT.

The chain uses TRBV5-6 and TRBJ2-7; perhaps TRBD2 as D (5 bases). From germline, CDR1 is SGHDT and CDR2 YYEEEE. The CDR3 has 13 residues. The V end was cut by 4 bases, the J end by 5 bases, with 13 bases between. CDR3 region: CASSVPTRDEQYF. For the CDR3, the DNA is TGTGCCAGCAGCGTGCCGACGAGGGACGAGCAGTACTTC. Complete variable domain (other parts from reference TRBV5-6 and TRBJ2-7): DAGVTQSPTHLIKTRGQQVTLRCSPKSGHDTVSWYQQALGQGPQFIFQYYEEEERQRGNFPDRFSGHQFPNYSSELNVNALLLGDSALYLCASSVPTRDEQYFGPGTRLTVT.

The V call is TRBV6-6, the J call TRBJ2-7; weak D call: TRBD1 (7 bases). V was clipped by 7 bases and J by 7 bases, with 17 bases between them. Per germline, CDR1 MNHNY and CDR2 SVGAGI (reference sequence). This CDR3 has 13 amino acids. The CDR3 DNA reads as TGTGCCAGCACCTCAGGGGGGCCAGCGGAGCAGTACTTC. Protein: CASTSGGPAEQYF.

The V and J genes are TRBV14 and TRBJ1-3, with D uncertain. The V end was cut by 1 base, the J end by 0 bases, with 7 bases between. Germline CDR1 is SGHDN and CDR2 is FVKESK. The CDR3 is 15 amino acids. The CDR3 reads CASSQVAGSGNTIYF. Here the CDR3 DNA reads TGTGCCAGCAGCCAAGTTGCCGGCTCTGGAAACACCATATATTTT.

The chain is built from TRBV3-1 (or the pseudogene TRBV3-2) and TRBJ1-4; D remains ambiguous. Trimming took 4 bases from V and 1 from J, leaving 16 bases between them. The CDR3 is 17 residues long. The germline CDR1 and CDR2 sequences are LGHDT and YNNKEL (reference sequence). CDR3 coding DNA: TGTGCCAGCAGCCCCTGGACCGGGGAGGGAACTAATGAAAAACTGTTTTTT. Translated, it gives CASSPWTGEGTNEKLFF.

This clone was observed a handful of times. The genes are TRBV6-2 or TRBV6-3 and TRBJ1-5; 8 bases map to TRBD1. The V segment lost 1 base and the J segment 7 bases; nucleotides outside the gene matches: 9. This CDR3 comprises 16 residues. Germline CDR1 is MNHEY and CDR2 is SVGEGT. CDR3 sequence (DNA): TGTGCCAGCAGTTACTACCGGACAGGGAGAGACCAGCCCCAGCATTTT. It encodes CASSYYRTGRDQPQHF.

The J gene is TRBJ1-2, the V gene TRBV5-4; D is uncertain. This CDR3 has 14 amino acids. V lost 4 bases and J 0 bases, leaving 10 bases between the germline ends. The germline V gene encodes CDR1 SGHNT and CDR2 YYREEE (reference sequence). CDR3 protein: CASSLDVTNYGYTF. The CDR3 bases are TGTGCCAGCAGCCTGGATGTTACTAACTATGGCTACACCTTC.

The rearrangement links TRBV20-1 to TRBJ2-3, with D possibly being TRBD2 (6 bases). The CDR3 has 15 residues. Germline V gene lookup returns CDR1 DFQATT and CDR2 SNEGSKA (reference sequence). V was trimmed by 3 bases and J by 0 bases, leaving 13 bases between them. In DNA form, the CDR3 reads TGCAGTGCTAGTCCCCGGGAGAGGAGCACAGATACGCAGTATTTT. This gives the protein CSASPRERSTDTQYF.

The chain carries TRBV27 and TRBJ2-2, with 8 bases that match TRBD2. Germline CDR1 MNHEY, CDR2 SMNVEV (reference sequence). V gave up 8 bases and J gave up 1 base; unmatched junction bases: 12. The CDR3 is 17 amino acids. CDR3 residues: CASGRGLARVNTGELFF. DNA for the CDR3: TGTGCCAGCGGCCGTGGACTAGCAAGAGTGAACACCGGGGAGCTGTTTTTT.